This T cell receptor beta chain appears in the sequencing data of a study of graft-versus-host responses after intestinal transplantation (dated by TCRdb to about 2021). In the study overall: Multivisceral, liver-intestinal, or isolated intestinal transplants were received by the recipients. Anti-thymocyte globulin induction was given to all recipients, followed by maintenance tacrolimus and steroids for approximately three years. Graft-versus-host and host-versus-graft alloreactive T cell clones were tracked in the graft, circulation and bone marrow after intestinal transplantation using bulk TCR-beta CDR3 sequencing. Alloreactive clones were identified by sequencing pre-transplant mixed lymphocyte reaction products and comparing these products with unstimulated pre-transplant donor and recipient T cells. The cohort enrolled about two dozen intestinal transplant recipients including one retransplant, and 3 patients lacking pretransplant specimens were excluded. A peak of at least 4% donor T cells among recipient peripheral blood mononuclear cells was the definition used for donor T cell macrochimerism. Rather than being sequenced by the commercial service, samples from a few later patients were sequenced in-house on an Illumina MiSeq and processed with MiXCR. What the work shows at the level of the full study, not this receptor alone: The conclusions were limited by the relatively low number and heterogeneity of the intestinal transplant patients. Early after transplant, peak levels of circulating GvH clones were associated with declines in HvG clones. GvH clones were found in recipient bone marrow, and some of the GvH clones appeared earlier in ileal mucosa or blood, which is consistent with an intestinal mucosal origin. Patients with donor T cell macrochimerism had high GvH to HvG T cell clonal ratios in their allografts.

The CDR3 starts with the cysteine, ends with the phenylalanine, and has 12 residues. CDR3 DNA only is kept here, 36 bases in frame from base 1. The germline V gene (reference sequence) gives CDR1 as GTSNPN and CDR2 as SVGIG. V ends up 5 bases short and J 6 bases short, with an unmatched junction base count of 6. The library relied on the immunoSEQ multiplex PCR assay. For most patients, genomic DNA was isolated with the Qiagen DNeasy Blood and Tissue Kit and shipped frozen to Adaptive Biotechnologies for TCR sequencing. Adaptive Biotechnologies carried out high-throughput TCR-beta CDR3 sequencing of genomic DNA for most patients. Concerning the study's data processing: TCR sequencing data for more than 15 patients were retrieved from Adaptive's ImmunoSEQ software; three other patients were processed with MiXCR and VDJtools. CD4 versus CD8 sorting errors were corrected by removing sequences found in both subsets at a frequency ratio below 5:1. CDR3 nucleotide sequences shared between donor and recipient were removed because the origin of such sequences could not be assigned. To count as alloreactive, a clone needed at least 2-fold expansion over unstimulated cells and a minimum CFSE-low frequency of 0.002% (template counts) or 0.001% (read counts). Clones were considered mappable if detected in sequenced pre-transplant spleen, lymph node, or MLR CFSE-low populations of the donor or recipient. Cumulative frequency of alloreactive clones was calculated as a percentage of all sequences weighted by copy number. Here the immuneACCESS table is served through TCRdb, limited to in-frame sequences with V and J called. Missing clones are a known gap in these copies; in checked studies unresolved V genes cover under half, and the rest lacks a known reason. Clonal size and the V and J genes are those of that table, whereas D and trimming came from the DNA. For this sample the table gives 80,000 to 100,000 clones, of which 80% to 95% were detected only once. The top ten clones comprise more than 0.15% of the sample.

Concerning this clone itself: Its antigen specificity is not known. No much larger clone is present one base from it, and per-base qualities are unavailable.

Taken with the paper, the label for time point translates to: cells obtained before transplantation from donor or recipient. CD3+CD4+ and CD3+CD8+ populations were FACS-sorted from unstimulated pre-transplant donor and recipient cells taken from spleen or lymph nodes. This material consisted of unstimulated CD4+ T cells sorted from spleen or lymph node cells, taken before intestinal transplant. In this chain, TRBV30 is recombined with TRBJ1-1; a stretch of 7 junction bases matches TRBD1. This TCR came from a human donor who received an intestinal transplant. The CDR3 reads CAWSDRAPEAFF. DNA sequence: TGTGCCTGGTCTGACAGGGCCCCTGAAGCTTTCTTT.